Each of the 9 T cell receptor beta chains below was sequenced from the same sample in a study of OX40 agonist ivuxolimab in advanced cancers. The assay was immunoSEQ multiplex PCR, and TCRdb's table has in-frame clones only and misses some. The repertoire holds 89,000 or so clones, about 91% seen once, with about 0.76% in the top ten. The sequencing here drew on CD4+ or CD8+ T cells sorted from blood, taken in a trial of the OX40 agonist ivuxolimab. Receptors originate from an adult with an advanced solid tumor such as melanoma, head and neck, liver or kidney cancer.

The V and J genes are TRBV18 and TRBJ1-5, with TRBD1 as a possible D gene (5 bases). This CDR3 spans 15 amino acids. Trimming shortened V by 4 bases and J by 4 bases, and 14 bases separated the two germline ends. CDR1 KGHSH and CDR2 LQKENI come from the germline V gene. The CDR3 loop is CASSQVRDRNQPQHF. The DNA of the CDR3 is TGTGCCAGCTCACAGGTTAGAGACAGAAATCAGCCCCAGCATTTT.

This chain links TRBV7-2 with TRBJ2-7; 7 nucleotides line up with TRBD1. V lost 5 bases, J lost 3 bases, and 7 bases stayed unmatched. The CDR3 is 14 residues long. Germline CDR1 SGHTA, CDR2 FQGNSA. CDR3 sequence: CASSPTGTVYEQYF. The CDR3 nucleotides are TGTGCCAGCAGCCCAACGGGGACAGTCTACGAGCAGTACTTC.

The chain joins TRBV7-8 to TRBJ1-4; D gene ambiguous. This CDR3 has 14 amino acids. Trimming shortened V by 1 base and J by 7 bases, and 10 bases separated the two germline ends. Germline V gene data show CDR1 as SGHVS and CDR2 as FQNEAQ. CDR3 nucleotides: TGTGCCAGCAGCTTAGTGGCTGTTGGTGAAAAACTGTTTTTT. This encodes CASSLVAVGEKLFF. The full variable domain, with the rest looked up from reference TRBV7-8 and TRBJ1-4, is GAGVSQSPRYKVAKRGQDVALRCDPISGHVSLFWYQQALGQGPEFLTYFQNEAQLDKSGLPSDRFFAERPEGSVSTLKIQRTQQEDSAVYLCASSLVAVGEKLFFGSGTQLSVL.

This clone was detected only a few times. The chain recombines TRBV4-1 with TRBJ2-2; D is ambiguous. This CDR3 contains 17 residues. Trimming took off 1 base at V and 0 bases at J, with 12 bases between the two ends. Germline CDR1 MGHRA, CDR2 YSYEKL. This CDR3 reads CASSQGSYGTNTGELFF. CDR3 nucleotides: TGCGCCAGCAGCCAAGGGTCTTACGGTACGAACACCGGGGAGCTGTTTTTT.

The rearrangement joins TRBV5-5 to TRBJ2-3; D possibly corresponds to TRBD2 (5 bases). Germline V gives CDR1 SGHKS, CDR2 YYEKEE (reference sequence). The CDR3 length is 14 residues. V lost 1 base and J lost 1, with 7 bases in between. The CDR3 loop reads CASSLFSGTDTQYF. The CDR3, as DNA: TGTGCCAGCAGCTTGTTTAGCGGCACAGATACGCAGTATTTT.

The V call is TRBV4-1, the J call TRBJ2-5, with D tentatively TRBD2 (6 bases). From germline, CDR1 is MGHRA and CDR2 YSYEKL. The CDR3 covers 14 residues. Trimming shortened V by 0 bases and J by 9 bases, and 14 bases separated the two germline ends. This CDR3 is CASSQDGGWRAQYF. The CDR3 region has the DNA TGCGCCAGCAGCCAAGATGGAGGGTGGAGAGCCCAGTACTTC.

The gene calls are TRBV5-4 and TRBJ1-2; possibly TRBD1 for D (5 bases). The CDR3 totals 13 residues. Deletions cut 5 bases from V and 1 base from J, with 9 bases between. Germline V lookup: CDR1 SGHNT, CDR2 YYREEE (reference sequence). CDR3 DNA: TGTGCCAGCAGGGGGGGGTTTAACTATGGCTACACCTTC. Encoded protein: CASRGGFNYGYTF.

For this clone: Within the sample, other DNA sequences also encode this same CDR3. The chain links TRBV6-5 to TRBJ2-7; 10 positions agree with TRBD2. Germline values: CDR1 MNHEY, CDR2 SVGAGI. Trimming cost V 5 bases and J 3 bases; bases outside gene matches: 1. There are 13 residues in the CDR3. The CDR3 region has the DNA TGTGCCAGCAGTCGGACTAGCGGCTACGAGCAGTACTTC. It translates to CASSRTSGYEQYF.

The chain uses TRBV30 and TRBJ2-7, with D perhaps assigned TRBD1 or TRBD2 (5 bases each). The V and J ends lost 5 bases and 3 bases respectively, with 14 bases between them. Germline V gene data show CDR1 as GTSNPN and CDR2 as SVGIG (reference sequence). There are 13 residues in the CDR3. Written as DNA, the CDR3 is TGTGCCTGGGACGGGGACGAGGACTACGAGCAGTACTTC. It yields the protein CAWDGDEDYEQYF. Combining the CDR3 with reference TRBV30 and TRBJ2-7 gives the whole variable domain SQTIHQWPATLVQPVGSPLSLECTVEGTSNPNLYWYRQAAGRGLQLLFYSVGIGQISSEVPQNLSASRPQDRQFILSSKKLLLSDSGFYLCAWDGDEDYEQYFGPGTRLTVT.